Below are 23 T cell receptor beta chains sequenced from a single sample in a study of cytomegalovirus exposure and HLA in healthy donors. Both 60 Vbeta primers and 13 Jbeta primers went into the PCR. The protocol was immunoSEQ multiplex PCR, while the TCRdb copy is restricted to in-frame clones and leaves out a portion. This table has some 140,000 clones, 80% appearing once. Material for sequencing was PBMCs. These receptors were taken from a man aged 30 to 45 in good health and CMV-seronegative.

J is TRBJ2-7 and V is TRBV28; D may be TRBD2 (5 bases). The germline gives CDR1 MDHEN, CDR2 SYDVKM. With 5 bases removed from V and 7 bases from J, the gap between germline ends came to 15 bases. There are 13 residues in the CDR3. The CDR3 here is CASSPGLGGEQYF. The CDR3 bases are TGTGCCAGCAGTCCCGGACTTGGCGGGGAGCAGTACTTC.

The chain's CDR3 is CASSVVSSYEQYF. For the CDR3, the DNA is TGTGCCAGCAGTGTTGTGAGCTCCTACGAGCAGTACTTC. The chain recombines TRBV25-1 with TRBJ2-7; D unresolved. Per germline, CDR1 MGHDK and CDR2 SYGVNS. Trimming left V 4 bases short and J 0 bases short, with 7 bases between. This CDR3 has 13 residues.

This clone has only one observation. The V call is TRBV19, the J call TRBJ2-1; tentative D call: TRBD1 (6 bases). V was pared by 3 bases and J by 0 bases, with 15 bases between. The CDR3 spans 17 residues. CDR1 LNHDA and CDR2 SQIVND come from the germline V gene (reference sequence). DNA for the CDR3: TGTGCCAGTAGTATCCAACAGGGCGGACTCTCCTACAATGAGCAGTTCTTC. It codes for CASSIQQGGLSYNEQFF.

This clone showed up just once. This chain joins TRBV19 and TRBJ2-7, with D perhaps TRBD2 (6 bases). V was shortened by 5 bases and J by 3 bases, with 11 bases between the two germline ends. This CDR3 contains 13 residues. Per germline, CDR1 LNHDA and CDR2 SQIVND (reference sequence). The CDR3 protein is CASSPAGFYEQYF. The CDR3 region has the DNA TGTGCCAGTAGTCCTGCGGGGTTCTACGAGCAGTACTTC.

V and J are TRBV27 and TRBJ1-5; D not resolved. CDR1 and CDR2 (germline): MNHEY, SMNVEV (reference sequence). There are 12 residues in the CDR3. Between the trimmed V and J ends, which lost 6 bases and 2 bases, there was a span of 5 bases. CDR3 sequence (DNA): TGTGCCAGCAGGGCCGGCAATCAGCCCCAGCATTTT. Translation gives CASRAGNQPQHF.

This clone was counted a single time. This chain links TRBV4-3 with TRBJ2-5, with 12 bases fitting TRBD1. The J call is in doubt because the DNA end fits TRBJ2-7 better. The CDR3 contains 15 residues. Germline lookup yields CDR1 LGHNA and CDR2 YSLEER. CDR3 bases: TGCGCCAGCAGCCCCAGGGGACAGGGGGCGTACGAGCAGTACTTC. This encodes CASSPRGQGAYEQYF.

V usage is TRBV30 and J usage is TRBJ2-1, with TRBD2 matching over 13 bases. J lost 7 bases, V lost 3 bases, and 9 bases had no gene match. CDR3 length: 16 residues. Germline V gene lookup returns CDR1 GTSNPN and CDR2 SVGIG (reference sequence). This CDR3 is CAWRDRLAGGRNEQFF. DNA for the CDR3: TGTGCCTGGAGGGACCGACTAGCGGGAGGACGTAATGAGCAGTTCTTC.

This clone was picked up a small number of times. CDR3: CASSGQGPYSNQPQHF. CDR3 nucleotide sequence: TGTGCCAGCAGCGGACAGGGGCCCTATAGCAATCAGCCCCAGCATTTT. The genes are TRBV2 and TRBJ1-5; 9 nucleotides line up with TRBD1. V shed 6 bases, J shed 0 bases, and the junction held 6 bases outside the gene matches. CDR1 is SNHLY and CDR2 is FYNNEI in the germline V gene. This CDR3 is built from 16 residues.

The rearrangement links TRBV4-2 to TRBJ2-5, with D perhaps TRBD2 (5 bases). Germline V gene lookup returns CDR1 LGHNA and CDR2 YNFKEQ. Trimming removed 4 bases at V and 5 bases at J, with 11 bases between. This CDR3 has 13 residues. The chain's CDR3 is CASSPEGRETQYF. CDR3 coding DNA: TGTGCCAGCAGCCCAGAGGGCCGTGAGACCCAGTACTTC.

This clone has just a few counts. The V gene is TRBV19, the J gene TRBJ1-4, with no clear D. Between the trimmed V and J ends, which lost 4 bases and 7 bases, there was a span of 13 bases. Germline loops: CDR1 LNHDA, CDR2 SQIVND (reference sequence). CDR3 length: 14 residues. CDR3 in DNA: TGTGCCAGTAGTACAGGCACGGTGGGTGAAAAACTGTTTTTT. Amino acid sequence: CASSTGTVGEKLFF.

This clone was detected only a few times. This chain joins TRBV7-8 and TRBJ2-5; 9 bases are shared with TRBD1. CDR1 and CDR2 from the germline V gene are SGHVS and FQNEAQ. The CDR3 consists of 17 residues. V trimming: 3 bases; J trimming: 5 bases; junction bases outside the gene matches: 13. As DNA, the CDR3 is TGTGCCAGCAGCTTTAGGAGCCCGGGACAGGGAGAGGAGACCCAGTACTTC. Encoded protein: CASSFRSPGQGEETQYF. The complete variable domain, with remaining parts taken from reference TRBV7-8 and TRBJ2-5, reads GAGVSQSPRYKVAKRGQDVALRCDPISGHVSLFWYQQALGQGPEFLTYFQNEAQLDKSGLPSDRFFAERPEGSVSTLKIQRTQQEDSAVYLCASSFRSPGQGEETQYFGPGTRLLVL.

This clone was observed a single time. CDR3 sequence (DNA): TGTGCCAGCAGTTCTATATTCGGGGACAGCTCTTCTAACTATGGCTACACCTTC. Translating it yields CASSSIFGDSSSNYGYTF. The chain combines TRBV28 with TRBJ1-2; 7 bases agree with TRBD1. Germline V gene sequence: CDR1 MDHEN, CDR2 SYDVKM. This CDR3 is 18 amino acids long. V was pared by 4 bases and J by 0 bases, with 14 bases of the junction left unmatched.

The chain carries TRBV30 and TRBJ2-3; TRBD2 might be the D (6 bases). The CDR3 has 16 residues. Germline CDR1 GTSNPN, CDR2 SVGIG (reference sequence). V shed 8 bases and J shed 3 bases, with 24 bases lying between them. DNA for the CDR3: TGTGCCCTAGAGGCGGGACCCCTCGTCATGACAGATACGCAGTATTTT. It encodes CALEAGPLVMTDTQYF.

The CDR3 here is CSAGRGGPQHF. The CDR3 coding sequence is TGCAGTGCTGGAAGAGGAGGGCCCCAGCATTTT. V and J are TRBV20-1 and TRBJ1-5; D call uncertain. With 5 bases removed from V and 9 bases from J, the gap between germline ends came to 11 bases. Germline CDR1 DFQATT, CDR2 SNEGSKA (reference sequence). This CDR3 spans 11 amino acids.

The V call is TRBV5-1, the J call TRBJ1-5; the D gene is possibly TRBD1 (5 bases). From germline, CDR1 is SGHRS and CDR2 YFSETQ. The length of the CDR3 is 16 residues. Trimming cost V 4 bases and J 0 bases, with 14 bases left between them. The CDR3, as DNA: TGCGCCAGCAGCACGCCGATCAGGGATAGCAATCAGCCCCAGCATTTT. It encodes CASSTPIRDSNQPQHF.

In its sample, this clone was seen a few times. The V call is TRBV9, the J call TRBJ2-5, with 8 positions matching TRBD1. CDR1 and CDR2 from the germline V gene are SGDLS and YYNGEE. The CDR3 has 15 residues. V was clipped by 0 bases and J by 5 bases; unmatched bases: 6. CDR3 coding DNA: TGTGCCAGCAGCGTAGTGGGAGACAGGGGCGAGACCCAGTACTTC. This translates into CASSVVGDRGETQYF.

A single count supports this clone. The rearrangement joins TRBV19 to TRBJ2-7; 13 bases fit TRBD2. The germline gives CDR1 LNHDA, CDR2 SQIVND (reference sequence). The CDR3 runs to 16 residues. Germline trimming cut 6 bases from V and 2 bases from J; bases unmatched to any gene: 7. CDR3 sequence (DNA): TGTGCCAGTAGCCACGGACTAGCGGGAGAGGCCTACGAGCAGTACTTC. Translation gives CASSHGLAGEAYEQYF.

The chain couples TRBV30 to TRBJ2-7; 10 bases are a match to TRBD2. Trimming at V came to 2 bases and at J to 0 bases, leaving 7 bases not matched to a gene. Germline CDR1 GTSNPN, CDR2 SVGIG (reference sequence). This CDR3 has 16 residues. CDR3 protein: CAWSLTGTSDSYEQYF. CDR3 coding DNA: TGTGCCTGGAGTTTGACCGGGACTAGCGACTCCTACGAGCAGTACTTC. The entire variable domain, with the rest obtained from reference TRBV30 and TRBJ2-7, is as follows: SQTIHQWPATLVQPVGSPLSLECTVEGTSNPNLYWYRQAAGRGLQLLFYSVGIGQISSEVPQNLSASRPQDRQFILSSKKLLLSDSGFYLCAWSLTGTSDSYEQYFGPGTRLTVT.

The chain's CDR3 is CASSLGLQDIQYF. In nucleotides, the CDR3 is TGCGCCAGCAGCTTGGGGCTTCAGGACATTCAGTACTTC. The chain is built from TRBV5-1 and TRBJ2-4; D unresolved. The germline gives CDR1 SGHRS, CDR2 YFSETQ. V was clipped by 0 bases and J by 8 bases, with 9 bases between them. The CDR3 contains 13 residues.

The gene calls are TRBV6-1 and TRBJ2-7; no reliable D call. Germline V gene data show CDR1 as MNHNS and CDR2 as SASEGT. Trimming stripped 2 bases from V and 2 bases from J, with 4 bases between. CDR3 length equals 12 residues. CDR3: CASSEFTYEQYF. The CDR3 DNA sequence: TGTGCCAGCAGTGAATTTACCTACGAGCAGTACTTC.

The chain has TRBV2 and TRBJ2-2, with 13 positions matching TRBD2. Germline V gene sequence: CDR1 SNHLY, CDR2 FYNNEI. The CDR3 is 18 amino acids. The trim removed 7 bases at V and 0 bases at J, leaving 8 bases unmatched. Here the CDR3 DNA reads TGTGCCAGCATTCAGGGACTAGCGGGATCCACGAACACCGGGGAGCTGTTTTTT. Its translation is CASIQGLAGSTNTGELFF. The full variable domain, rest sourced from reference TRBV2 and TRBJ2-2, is EPEVTQTPSHQVTQMGQEVILRCVPISNHLYFYWYRQILGQKVEFLVSFYNNEISEKSEIFDDQFSVERPDGSNFTLKIRSTKLEDSAMYFCASIQGLAGSTNTGELFFGEGSRLTVL.

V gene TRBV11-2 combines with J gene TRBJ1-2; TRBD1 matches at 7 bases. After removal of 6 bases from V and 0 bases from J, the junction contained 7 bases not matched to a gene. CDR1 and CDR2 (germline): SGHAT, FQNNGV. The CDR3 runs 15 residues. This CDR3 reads CASSEGAAANYGYTF. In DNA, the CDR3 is TGTGCCAGCAGTGAGGGGGCAGCGGCTAACTATGGCTACACCTTC.

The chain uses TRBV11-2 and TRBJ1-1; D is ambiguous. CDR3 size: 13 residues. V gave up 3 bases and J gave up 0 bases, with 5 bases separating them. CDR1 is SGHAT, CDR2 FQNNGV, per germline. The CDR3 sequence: CASSFEMNTEAFF. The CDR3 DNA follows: TGTGCCAGCAGCTTCGAGATGAACACTGAAGCTTTCTTT.